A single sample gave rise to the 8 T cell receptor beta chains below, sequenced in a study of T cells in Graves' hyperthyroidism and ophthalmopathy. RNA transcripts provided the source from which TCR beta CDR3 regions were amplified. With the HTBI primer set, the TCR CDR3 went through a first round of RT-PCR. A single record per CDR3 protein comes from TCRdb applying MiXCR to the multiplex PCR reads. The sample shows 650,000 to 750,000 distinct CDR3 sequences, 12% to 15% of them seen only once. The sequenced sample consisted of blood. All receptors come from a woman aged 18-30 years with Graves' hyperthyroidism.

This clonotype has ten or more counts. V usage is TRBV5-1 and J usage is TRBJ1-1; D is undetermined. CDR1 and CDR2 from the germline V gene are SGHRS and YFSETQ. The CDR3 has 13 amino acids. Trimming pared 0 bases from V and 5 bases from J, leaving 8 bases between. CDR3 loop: CASSLDRYTEAFF. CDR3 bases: TGCGCCAGCAGCTTGGATAGGTATACTGAAGCTTTCTTT.

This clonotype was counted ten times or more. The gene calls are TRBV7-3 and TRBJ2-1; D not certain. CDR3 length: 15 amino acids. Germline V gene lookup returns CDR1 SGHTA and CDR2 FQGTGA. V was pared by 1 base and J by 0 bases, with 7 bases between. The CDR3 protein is CASSLRYSSYNEQFF. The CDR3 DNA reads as TGTGCCAGCAGCTTAAGGTACTCCTCCTACAATGAGCAGTTCTTC.

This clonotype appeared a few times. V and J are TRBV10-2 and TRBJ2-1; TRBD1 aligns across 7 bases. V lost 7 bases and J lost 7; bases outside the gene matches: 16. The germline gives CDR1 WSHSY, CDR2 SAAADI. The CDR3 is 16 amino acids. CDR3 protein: CASKLPGTVGLNEQFF. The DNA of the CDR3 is TGCGCCAGCAAACTCCCCGGGACAGTGGGTTTGAATGAGCAGTTCTTC.

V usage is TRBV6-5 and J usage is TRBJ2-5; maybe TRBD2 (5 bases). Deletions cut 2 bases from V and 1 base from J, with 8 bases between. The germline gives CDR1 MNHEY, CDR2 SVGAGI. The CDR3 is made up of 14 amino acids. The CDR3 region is CASSYHSVQETQYF. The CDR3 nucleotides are TGTGCCAGCAGTTACCATAGCGTCCAAGAGACCCAGTACTTC.

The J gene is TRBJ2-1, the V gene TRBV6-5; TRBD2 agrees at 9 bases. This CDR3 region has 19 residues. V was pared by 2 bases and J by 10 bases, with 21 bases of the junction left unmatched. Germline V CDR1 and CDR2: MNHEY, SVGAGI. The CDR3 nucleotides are TGTGCCAGCAGTTACACCGGACTAGCGAGAGGGCCCCTCTCCTACGAGCAGTTCTTC. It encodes CASSYTGLARGPLSYEQFF.

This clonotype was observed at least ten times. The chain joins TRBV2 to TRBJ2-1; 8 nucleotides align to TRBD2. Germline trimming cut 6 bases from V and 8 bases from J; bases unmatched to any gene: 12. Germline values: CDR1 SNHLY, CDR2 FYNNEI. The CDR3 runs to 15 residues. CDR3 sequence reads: CASRSTGTSKDEQFF. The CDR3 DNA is TGTGCCAGCAGGTCAACCGGGACTAGTAAGGATGAGCAGTTCTTC.

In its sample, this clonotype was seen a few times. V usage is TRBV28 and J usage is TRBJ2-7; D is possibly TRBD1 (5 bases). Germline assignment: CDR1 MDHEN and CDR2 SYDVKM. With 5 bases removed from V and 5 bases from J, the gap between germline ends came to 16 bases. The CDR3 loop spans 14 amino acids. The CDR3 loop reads CASSPLAGWNEQYF. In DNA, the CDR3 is TGTGCCAGCAGTCCCCTGGCAGGGTGGAACGAGCAGTACTTC.

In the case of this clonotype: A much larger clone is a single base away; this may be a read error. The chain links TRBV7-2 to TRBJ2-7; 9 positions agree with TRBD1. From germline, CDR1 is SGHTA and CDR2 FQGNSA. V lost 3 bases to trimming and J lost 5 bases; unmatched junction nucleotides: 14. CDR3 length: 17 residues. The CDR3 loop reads CASSFRGWGTGNHEQYF. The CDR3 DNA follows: TGTGCCAGCAGCTTCAGGGGGTGGGGGACAGGGAATCACGAGCAGTACTTC.